This TCR beta chain was identified during a study of STAT5B mutations in CD4+ large granular lymphocyte leukemia. General observations from the study: 8/27 top patient clones versus 2/35 control clones were TRBV06-family.

V lost 6 bases and J lost 0, with 15 bases in between. The germline V gene has CDR1 MNHEY and CDR2 SMNVEV (reference sequence). The CDR3 spans 16 residues. Method: immunoSEQ multiplex PCR; TCRdb's copy keeps in-frame clones and lacks some. This repertoire shows about 570 clones, around 63% found once; its top ten account for roughly 76%. Depending on availability, patient cells were bead-separated fractions or unselected PBMC. This clone was seen only a few times. What it binds is unknown. V usage is TRBV27 and J usage is TRBJ2-1, with D unclear. Material for sequencing was PBMCs. The clonotype comes from a woman aged 50 to 60 with CD4+ T-cell large granular lymphocyte leukemia. The CDR3 spells CASSESNYLSYNEQFF. In nucleotides, the CDR3 is TGTGCCAGCAGCGAGAGTAACTACCTCTCCTACAATGAGCAGTTCTTC.